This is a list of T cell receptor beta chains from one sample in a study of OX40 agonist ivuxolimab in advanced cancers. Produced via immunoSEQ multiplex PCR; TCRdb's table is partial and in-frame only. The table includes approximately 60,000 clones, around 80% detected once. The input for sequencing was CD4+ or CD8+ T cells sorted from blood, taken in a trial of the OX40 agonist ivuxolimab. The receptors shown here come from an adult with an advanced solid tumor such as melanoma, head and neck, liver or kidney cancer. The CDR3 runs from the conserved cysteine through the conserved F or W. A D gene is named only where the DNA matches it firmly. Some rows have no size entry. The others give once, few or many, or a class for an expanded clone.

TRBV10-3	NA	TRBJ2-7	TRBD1	CAIREEGQGGGYEQYF	TGTGCCATCAGAGAGGAGGGACAGGGTGGGGGCTACGAGCAGTACTTC
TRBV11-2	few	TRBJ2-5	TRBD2	CASSLGVSGLGETQYF	TGTGCCAGCAGCTTAGGAGTTAGCGGGTTGGGTGAGACCCAGTACTTC
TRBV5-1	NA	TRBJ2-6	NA	CASSLDLVPGANVLTF	TGCGCCAGCAGCTTGGATTTAGTCCCCGGGGCCAACGTCCTGACTTTC
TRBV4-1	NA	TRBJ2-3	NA	CASSNGPGGTDTQYF	TGCGCCAGCAGCAACGGTCCAGGAGGCACAGATACGCAGTATTTT
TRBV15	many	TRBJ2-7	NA	CATSDGDRYEQYF	TGTGCCACCAGCGACGGCGACCGTTACGAGCAGTACTTC
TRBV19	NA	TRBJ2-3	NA	CASKTSWSTDTQYF	TGTGCCAGTAAAACTAGTTGGTCCACAGATACGCAGTATTTT
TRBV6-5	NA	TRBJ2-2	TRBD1	CASRDRGRTGELFF	TGTGCCAGCAGAGACAGGGGGAGGACCGGGGAGCTGTTTTTT
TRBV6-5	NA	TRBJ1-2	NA	CASSYSSGSGRGYTF	TGTGCCAGCAGTTACTCATCGGGGTCGGGGCGAGGCTACACCTTC
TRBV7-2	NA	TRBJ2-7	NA	CASSTPPYEQYF	TGTGCCAGCAGCACCCCCCCGTACGAGCAGTACTTC
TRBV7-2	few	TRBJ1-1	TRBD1	CASSEGARTEAFF	TGTGCCAGCAGCGAGGGGGCGCGGACTGAAGCTTTCTTT
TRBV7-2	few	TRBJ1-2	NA	CASMTGFGGYTF	TGTGCCAGCATGACAGGATTTGGGGGCTACACCTTC
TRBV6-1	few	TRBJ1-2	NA	CASSRGGFDGYTF	TGTGCCAGCAGTCGGGGGGGTTTTGACGGCTACACCTTC
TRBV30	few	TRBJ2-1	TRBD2	CAWNQGLAANEQFF	TGTGCCTGGAACCAGGGACTAGCGGCGAATGAGCAGTTCTTC
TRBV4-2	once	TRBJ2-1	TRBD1	CASSQGQGSEEQFF	TGTGCCAGCAGCCAAGGACAGGGCTCAGAGGAGCAGTTCTTC
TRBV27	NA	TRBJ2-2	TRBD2	CASSLAGGTGELFF	TGTGCCAGCAGTTTAGCGGGAGGGACCGGGGAGCTGTTTTTT
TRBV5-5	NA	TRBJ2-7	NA	CASSPMGSYEQYF	TGTGCCAGCAGCCCGATGGGGTCCTACGAGCAGTACTTC
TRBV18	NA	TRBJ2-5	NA	CASSPPHIGGETQYF	TGTGCCAGCTCACCACCGCATATAGGGGGGGAGACCCAGTACTTC
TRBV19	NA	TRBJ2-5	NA	CASTNRAKEETQYF	TGTGCCAGTACAAACAGGGCCAAAGAGGAGACCCAGTACTTC
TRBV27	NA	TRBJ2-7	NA	CASKTASSYEQYF	TGTGCCAGCAAGACAGCCAGCTCCTACGAGCAGTACTTC
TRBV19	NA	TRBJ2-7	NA	CASSPIEGLSYEQYF	TGTGCCAGTAGTCCAATAGAGGGCTTAAGCTACGAGCAGTACTTC
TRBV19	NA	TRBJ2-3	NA	CATGVLDTQYF	TGTGCCACCGGGGTGCTAGATACGCAGTATTTT
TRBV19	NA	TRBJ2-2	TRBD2	CASARTSGMGGELFF	TGTGCCAGCGCCCGGACTAGCGGGATGGGCGGGGAGCTGTTTTTT
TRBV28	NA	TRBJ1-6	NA	CASSSAPRANSPLHF	TGTGCCAGCAGTTCCGCTCCGCGGGCCAATTCACCCCTCCACTTT
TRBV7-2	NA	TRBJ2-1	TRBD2	CASSLVAGVGGEQFF	TGTGCCAGCAGCTTAGTAGCGGGGGTCGGTGGTGAGCAGTTCTTC
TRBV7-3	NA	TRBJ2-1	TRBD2	CASSLETSGRNEQFF	TGTGCCAGCAGCTTAGAAACTAGCGGGAGAAATGAGCAGTTCTTC
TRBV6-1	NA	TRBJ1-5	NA	CASIPWGGNQPQHF	TGTGCCAGCATTCCTTGGGGAGGCAATCAGCCCCAGCATTTT
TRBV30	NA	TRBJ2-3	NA	CAWSVFDTQYF	TGTGCCTGGAGTGTATTTGATACGCAGTATTTT
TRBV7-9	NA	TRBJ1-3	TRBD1	CASSLSQGAVGNTIYF	TGTGCCAGCAGCTTATCGCAGGGGGCTGTGGGAAACACCATATATTTT
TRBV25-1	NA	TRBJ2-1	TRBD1	CASSVSGTGGYEQFF	TGTGCCAGCAGTGTTTCCGGGACAGGGGGTTATGAGCAGTTCTTC
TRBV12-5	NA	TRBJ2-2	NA	CASGNSQGFIAGELFF	TGTGCTAGTGGCAACTCCCAGGGTTTCATCGCCGGGGAGCTGTTTTTT
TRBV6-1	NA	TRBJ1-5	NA	CASHNNQPQHF	TGTGCCAGCCACAACAATCAGCCCCAGCATTTT
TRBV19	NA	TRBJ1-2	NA	CASSPRTDYGYTF	TGTGCCAGTAGTCCCCGGACGGACTATGGCTACACCTTC
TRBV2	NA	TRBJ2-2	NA	CASSDRTPPGELFF	TGTGCCAGCAGTGACAGGACACCGCCCGGGGAGCTGTTTTTT
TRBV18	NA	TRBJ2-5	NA	CASSPAMGETQYF	TGTGCCAGCTCACCAGCAATGGGAGAGACCCAGTACTTC
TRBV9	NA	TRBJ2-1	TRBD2	CASSALLAGGPSSYNEQFF	TGTGCCAGCAGCGCCCTACTAGCGGGAGGCCCGAGCTCCTACAATGAGCAGTTCTTC
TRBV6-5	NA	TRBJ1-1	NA	CASTTRGGTEAFF	TGTGCCAGCACCACCCGAGGGGGAACTGAAGCTTTCTTT
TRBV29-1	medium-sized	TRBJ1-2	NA	CSVAQTAYGYTF	TGCAGCGTTGCCCAGACGGCCTATGGCTACACCTTC
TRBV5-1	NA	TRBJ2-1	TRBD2	CASSLVGGGTSNEQFF	TGCGCCAGCAGCTTGGTTGGCGGGGGTACTAGTAATGAGCAGTTCTTC
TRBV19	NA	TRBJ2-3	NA	CASSLVGITDTQYF	TGTGCCAGTAGTTTGGTGGGGATCACAGATACGCAGTATTTT
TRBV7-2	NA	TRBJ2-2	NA	CASSPTRTIPGELFF	TGTGCCAGCAGCCCCACCCGGACTATTCCCGGGGAGCTGTTTTTT
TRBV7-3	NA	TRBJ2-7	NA	CASHYEQYF	TGTGCCAGCCACTACGAGCAGTACTTC
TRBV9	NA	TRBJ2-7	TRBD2	CASSVASGRTYEQYF	TGTGCCAGCAGCGTAGCAAGCGGGAGGACCTACGAGCAGTACTTC
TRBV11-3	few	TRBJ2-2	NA	CASSLGGPGTGELFF	TGTGCCAGCAGCTTAGGTGGGCCGGGCACCGGGGAGCTGTTTTTT
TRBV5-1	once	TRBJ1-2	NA	CASSLDGRWGYTF	TGCGCCAGCAGCTTGGATGGGCGTTGGGGCTACACCTTC
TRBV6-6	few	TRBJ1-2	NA	CASSDQGFGGAGYTF	TGTGCCAGCAGTGACCAGGGTTTTGGCGGAGCTGGCTACACCTTC
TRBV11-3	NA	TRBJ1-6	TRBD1	CASSSIQGAGTYNSPLHF	TGTGCCAGCAGCTCCATCCAGGGGGCCGGGACCTATAATTCACCCCTCCACTTT
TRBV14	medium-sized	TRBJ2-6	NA	CASSHLGTGANVLTF	TGTGCCAGCAGCCATCTGGGAACTGGGGCCAACGTCCTGACTTTC
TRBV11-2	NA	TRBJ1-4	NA	CASSRGGEKLFF	TGTGCCAGCAGCCGCGGGGGTGAAAAACTGTTTTTT
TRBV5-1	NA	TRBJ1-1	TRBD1	CASSLAQGAGTEAFF	TGCGCCAGCAGCTTGGCACAGGGGGCCGGCACTGAAGCTTTCTTT
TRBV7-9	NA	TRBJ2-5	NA	CASSLSRAGVSQETQYF	TGTGCCAGCAGCTTAAGCAGAGCGGGTGTAAGCCAAGAGACCCAGTACTTC
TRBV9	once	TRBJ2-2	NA	CASSLNTGELFF	TGTGCCAGCAGCTTAAACACCGGGGAGCTGTTTTTT
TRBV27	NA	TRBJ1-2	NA	CASSLSPGTANYGYTF	TGTGCCAGCAGTTTATCTCCGGGGACGGCTAACTATGGCTACACCTTC
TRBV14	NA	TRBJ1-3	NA	CASSQQASGNTIYF	TGTGCCAGCAGCCAACAGGCCTCTGGAAACACCATATATTTT
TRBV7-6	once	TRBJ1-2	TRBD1	CASSLGQGLSYGYTF	TGTGCCAGCAGCTTAGGACAGGGTTTATCCTATGGCTACACCTTC